The TCR beta chain described here comes from a study of T cell repertoires in cytomegalovirus infection. Background on the study: CMV infection together with matching HLA type was indicated by public TCR beta signatures.

Points on this clonotype: Its cognate antigen is unknown.

Study results and caveats: Cumulative public TCR beta family frequency identified CMV carriers with the relevant HLA.

One entry per CDR3 protein, called by TCRdb with MiXCR from the reads. The sample lists about 180,000 distinct CDR3 sequences, about a sixth occurring once. Per germline, CDR1 MGHDK and CDR2 SYGVNS. Trimming cost V 2 bases and J 2 bases, with 11 bases left between them. The CDR3 contains 15 residues. The gene calls are TRBV25-1 and TRBJ2-3; weak D call: TRBD2 (5 bases). The receptor comes from a human donor in good health (CMV status not recorded). Some clones in this sample may be carry-over from other donors' samples. The sequencing sample was made of CD8+ T cells from PBMCs. For the CDR3, the DNA is TGTGCCAGCAGTGAAAGCGGACTCCACACAGATACGCAGTATTTT. Translating gives CASSESGLHTDTQYF.